The present entry profiles one T cell receptor beta chain with its context. Its antigen remains unidentified. No qualities accompany the bases; no much larger clone lies one base away. The record originates from a study of cytomegalovirus exposure and HLA in healthy donors (dated by TCRdb to 2015 to 2018). As for the study more broadly: In an earlier analysis of several hundred of the donors, roughly 300 Gb of sequence data and 90 million to 120 million unique TCR beta sequences from about 180 million T cells were reported. High-throughput TCR immunosequencing, statistical association of individual TCRs with disease status, and machine learning were combined to predict cytomegalovirus infection status. Four to six DR-DQ haplotypes were handled as single units for association and clustering, since linkage in the cohort was strong. An earlier analysis of approximately 630 of the donors applied high-throughput TCR beta sequencing to assess whether each TCR beta V gene segment acted as functional or pseudogenic. The aim of the study was to test whether cataloging public T cell receptors could identify signatures of past pathogen exposure. Donor age, sex, ethnicity and CMV serostatus were compiled alongside the repertoire data. Every discovery cohort repertoire had been produced on one sequencing platform. The study profiled the T cell repertoires of under 850 subjects by immunosequencing and related them to cytomegalovirus serostatus. In addition to the first cohort of roughly 670 subjects, a separate validation cohort of approximately 120 different subjects was used. The later analysis used no new phenotypic data to find candidate immune exposures, relying instead on TCR beta sequences and their occurrence across donors. A later genetic analysis took genome-wide SNP genotypes for about 65% of the roughly 670 donors and used that subset as a discovery cohort. To study patterns of TCR occurrence, a later analysis re-analyzed previously published TCR beta repertoires from around 660 donors and added high-resolution HLA genotyping. HLA typing covered class I and class II loci at four-digit resolution. An early release covering 550 to 650 HLA-typed donors comprised approximately 300 gigabases of sequencing data and some 79 million unique TCR sequences. The number of typed donors differed by locus: about 620-640 for A, B, C, DRB1 and DQB1; roughly 510 for DQA1; around 610 for DPA1; and 450 to 480 for DPB1. Among some 410 genotyped donors of the cohort, an average of around 250,000 unique TCR beta nucleotide sequences was sequenced per donor, of which approximately 18% were non-productive. The genetic ancestry cluster associated with self-reported Caucasian donors included approximately 85% of the 398 genotyped donors.

The cohort comprised 710 or so healthy bone marrow donors. At the time of sampling, every cohort member was nominally healthy, though immune exposures that went unrecorded were likely present. The donor was CMV seropositive and was included in the group of 250 to 350 seropositive cohort members. Every donor gave a peripheral blood sample, and the peripheral blood mononuclear cells from that sample were used for TCR beta sequencing. Genomic DNA was extracted from the blood cell samples with the Qiagen DNeasy Blood Extraction Kit. Spanning cysteine to phenylalanine, the CDR3 consists of 15 amino acids. CDR3 DNA only is kept here, 45 bases in frame from base 1. Cut back by 4 bases and 1 base, the V and J ends lie 11 bases apart. The germline V gene specifies SGHDN as CDR1 and FVKESK as CDR2. Libraries were made using the immunoSEQ multiplex PCR assay. For the multiplex PCR, a mixture combining 60 forward primers for TCR Vbeta segments and 13 reverse primers for TCR Jbeta segments was used. The CDR3 region of rearranged TCR beta genes was amplified from genomic DNA with a multiplex PCR assay. On the Illumina HiSeq System, the amplified TCR beta libraries were sequenced as 87-base-pair reads. Processing in the source paper ran as follows. Across the 670 or so repertoires, a later analysis counted 80 million or so unique TCR beta chains, around 11 million of which were shared by at least two donors. Raw reads were error-corrected and collapsed into unique sequences by a nearest-neighbor algorithm in which closely related sequences were merged to remove PCR and sequencing errors. To assign V, D and J gene segments, CDR3 sequences were aligned to IMGT reference sequences. For a sequence to be retained, a match of at least six nucleotides to both a V gene segment and a J gene segment was required. A rearrangement was called productive if the CDR3 had no stop codons and remained in frame with V and J, and every other rearrangement was called non-productive. Following IMGT convention, CDR3 was defined as the stretch from the second conserved V-encoded cysteine up to the conserved J-encoded phenylalanine. Sequences without an unambiguous match to a single V gene segment were excluded from the earlier analysis of a few hundred of the donors. An earlier analysis of just under 600 of the donors called V segments functional above 56.7% productive rearrangements and segregating when the between-donor standard deviation exceeded 5%. A statistical classification framework was built to diagnose cytomegalovirus status from the catalog of TCR beta chain sequences. In a later analysis, TCR nucleotide sequences were compared against IMGT/GENE-DB human TR gene sequences so that V and J genes could be assigned. A later analysis assigned CDR3 sequences and most-parsimonious VDJ recombination scenarios with the TCRdist pipeline. In a later analysis, every TCR beta chain was defined by the combination of its CDR3 amino acid sequence and its V-gene family, and reads without a unique V-gene family were dropped. As a way to deal with suspected cross-contamination and a sequencing artifact, a later analysis dropped over 550 nucleotide sequences that were highly shared and had low generation probability. In a later analysis, a clonal expansion index was calculated for each public chain from normalized within-repertoire ranks of inferred template counts. Generation probabilities in a later analysis came from a VDJ recombination model fitted to out-of-frame rearrangements, and those results were checked against IGoR. In a later analysis, TCR-TCR, TCR-HLA and TCR-CMV co-occurrence was scored with hypergeometric tests, and a repertoire-size bias correction was applied to TCR pairs. To estimate false discovery rates, a later analysis permuted the HLA or CMV assignments 20 times. In a later analysis, co-occurring TCRs were grouped using DBSCAN, with TCRdist sequence similarity added in when clustering inside HLA-allele-positive subsets. Co-occurrence clustering excluded repertoires with fewer than 30,000 or more than 120,000 public chains, plus five with anomalous nucleotide sharing. TCRdb obtained this table from immuneACCESS and retained in-frame rearrangements with V and J assigned. These tables miss some clones; where compared with another copy, unresolved V genes account for less than half of the shortfall, and the remainder is unexplained. That table is the source of V, J and clone size, and D and trimming were worked out from the DNA. The sample includes around 100,000 clones, with around 85% observed a single time. The ten largest make up about 4.9% of the sample.

Study-level results and caveats: A later analysis found that HLA-associated TCR beta chains were more clonally expanded and had lower generation probabilities than equally common non-associated chains. In an earlier analysis of about 600 of the donors, most TCR beta V segments appeared in productive rearrangements about 87% or about 30% of the time, broadly matching IMGT annotations. Because some donors lacked HLA typing at each locus, the association tests relied only on the typed subset. Most CMV-associated TCR beta chains appeared to be HLA-restricted in a later analysis, and the HLA associations seemed to be driven largely by CMV exposure. The authors suggested that the approach could potentially be generalized to other disease states and immunological phenotypes. This cohort had only TCR beta chains sequenced, and the lack of alpha or paired-chain data limited which features could be detected. Specific HLA alleles were associated with 15,000 to 20,000 TCR beta sequences at a false discovery rate of 0.05 in a later analysis. V-gene and J-gene trimming of TCR beta chains was associated with a missense DCLRE1C variant in a later genetic analysis, and the association was replicated in an independent cohort. When HLA alleles, especially DR and DQ, strongly co-occurred, attributing TCR associations to individual alleles was difficult. The study listed 150 to 200 TCR beta chains as associated with cytomegalovirus. Three of the identified cytomegalovirus-associated TCR beta chains were confirmed in vitro to be specific for cytomegalovirus antigens. The classifier was reported to diagnose cytomegalovirus status with high specificity and sensitivity in both the original and validation cohorts. A cluster of highly shared sequence variants was judged likely to represent a technical artifact of the sequencing pipeline. Because counts were too low, seventeen rarely observed V segments, including chromosome 9 orphons, were excluded from the earlier analysis of around 590 of the donors. A further reported finding was that TCR beta sequences accurately predicted the HLA-A and HLA-B alleles for most subjects in the first cohort. In a later analysis, the rate of TCR association differed among HLA loci, with DRB1 alleles having the most associated TCRs and HLA-C alleles having the fewest. Some IMGT-functional V segments, including TRBV6-2 and TRBV6-3, could not be told apart with the 87-base-pair reads, so those segments were excluded. Roughly uniform sequencing depth across donors was assumed in presence/absence analyses, although this assumption may not hold. In a later genetic analysis, fewer N-insertions in productive TCRs were reported among donors in an Asian-associated ancestry cluster than the roughly 700-donor mean. CMV serostatus was the only immune exposure information available for the cohort. According to a later analysis, parvovirus B19, influenza, CMV and Epstein-Barr virus appeared linked to several top co-occurrence clusters. Across donors, most TCR sequences were observed very rarely, whereas some public TCRs were present in many individuals. Linkage disequilibrium might explain the correlated functional status among segregating V segments, but an unknown experimental factor could not be excluded.

This receptor was identified in a middle-aged man in good health and CMV-seropositive. The chain links TRBV14 with TRBJ2-1; the D segment could be TRBD2, given 6 matching bases. What was sequenced was PBMCs. The CDR3 sequence is CASSRTRGSYNEQFF. The DNA reads as follows: TGTGCCAGCAGCCGAACCCGGGGGTCCTACAATGAGCAGTTCTTC.